This TCR beta chain was identified in a study of quantifying T cell responses using KT2 cells. About the research overall: cDNA was made from DNase-treated RNA using alpha and beta constant primers. Study-wide findings and caveats: KT2 clone alpha and beta sequence counts scaled linearly with input KT2 cell number.

This clonotype has more than one count but fewer than ten. Its antigen is as yet unknown. The cDNA 3' end received a ligated oligonucleotide with a UMI. An equimolar mix of RC1.1 and RC1.2 primed the beta chain across TRBC1 and TRBC2. One entry per CDR3 protein, called by TCRdb with MiXCR from the UMI-ligation and nested PCR reads. The sample contains 40,000 or so distinct CDR3 sequences, over 15% of which appear only once. The sample is PBMC spiked with counted cells of clone KT2. V lost 0 bases, J lost 7 bases, and 10 bases lay in between. CDR3 length: 14 amino acids. CDR1 is MNHNY, CDR2 SVGAGI, per germline (reference sequence).

The receptor was derived from a human donor. The chain has TRBV6-6 and TRBJ1-5, with D maybe TRBD1 (6 bases). What was sequenced was PBMCs spiked with cells of the T cell clone KT2. The CDR3 here is CASSYSGARQPQHF. CDR3 DNA sequence: TGTGCCAGCAGTTACTCGGGGGCGCGGCAGCCCCAGCATTTT.